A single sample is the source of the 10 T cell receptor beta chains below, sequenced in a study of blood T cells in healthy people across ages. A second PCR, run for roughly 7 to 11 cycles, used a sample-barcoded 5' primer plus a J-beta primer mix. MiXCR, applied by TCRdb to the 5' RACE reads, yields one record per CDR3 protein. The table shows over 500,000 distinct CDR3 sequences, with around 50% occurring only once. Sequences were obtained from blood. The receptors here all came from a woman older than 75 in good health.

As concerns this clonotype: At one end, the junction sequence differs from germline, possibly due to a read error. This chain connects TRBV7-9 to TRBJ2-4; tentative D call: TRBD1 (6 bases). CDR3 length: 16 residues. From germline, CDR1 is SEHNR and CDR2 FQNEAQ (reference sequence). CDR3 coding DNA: TGTGCTAGCAGCCTATCGACAGGATTAGCCAAAAACATTCAGTACTTC. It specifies CASSLSTGLAKNIQYF.

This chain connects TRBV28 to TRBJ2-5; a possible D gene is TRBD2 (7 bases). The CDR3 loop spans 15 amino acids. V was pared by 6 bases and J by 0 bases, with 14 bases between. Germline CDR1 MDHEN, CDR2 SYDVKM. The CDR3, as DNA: TGTGCCAGCAGGAAGGGGGGGGGTTACCAAGAGACCCAGTACTTC. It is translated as CASRKGGGYQETQYF.

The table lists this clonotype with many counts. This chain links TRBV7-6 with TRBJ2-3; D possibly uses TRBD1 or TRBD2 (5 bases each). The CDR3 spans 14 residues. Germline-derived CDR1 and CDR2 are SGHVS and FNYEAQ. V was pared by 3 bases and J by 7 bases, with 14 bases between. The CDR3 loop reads CASSLRSGTNTQYF. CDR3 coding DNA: TGTGCCAGCAGCTTGCGATCGGGGACGAATACGCAGTATTTT.

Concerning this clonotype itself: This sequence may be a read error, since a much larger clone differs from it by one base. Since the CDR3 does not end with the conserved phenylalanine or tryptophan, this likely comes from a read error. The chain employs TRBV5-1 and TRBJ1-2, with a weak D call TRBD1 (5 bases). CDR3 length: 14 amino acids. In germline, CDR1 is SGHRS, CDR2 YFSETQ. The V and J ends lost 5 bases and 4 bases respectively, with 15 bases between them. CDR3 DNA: TGCGCCAGCAGTCAAGACAGCGAATCCTATGGCTACACCCTC. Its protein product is CASSQDSESYGYTL.

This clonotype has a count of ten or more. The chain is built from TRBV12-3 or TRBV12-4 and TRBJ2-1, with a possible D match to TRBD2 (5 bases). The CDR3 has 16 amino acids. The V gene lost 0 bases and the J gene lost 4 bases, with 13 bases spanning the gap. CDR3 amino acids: CASSLARAAAYNEQFF. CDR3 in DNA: TGTGCCAGCAGTTTAGCGCGAGCGGCCGCGTACAATGAGCAGTTCTTC.

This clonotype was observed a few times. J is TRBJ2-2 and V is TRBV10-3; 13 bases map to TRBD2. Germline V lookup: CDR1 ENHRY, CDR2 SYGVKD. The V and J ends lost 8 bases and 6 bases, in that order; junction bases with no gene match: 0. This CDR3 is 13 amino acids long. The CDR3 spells CAIGLAGAGELFF. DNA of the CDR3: TGTGCCATCGGACTAGCGGGGGCCGGGGAGCTGTTTTTT.

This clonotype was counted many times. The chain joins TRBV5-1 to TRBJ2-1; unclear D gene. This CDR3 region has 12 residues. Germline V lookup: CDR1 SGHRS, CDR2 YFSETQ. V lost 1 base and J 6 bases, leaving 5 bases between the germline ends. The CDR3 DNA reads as TGCGCCAGCAGCTTGCCCCCCAATGAGCAGTTCTTC. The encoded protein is CASSLPPNEQFF.

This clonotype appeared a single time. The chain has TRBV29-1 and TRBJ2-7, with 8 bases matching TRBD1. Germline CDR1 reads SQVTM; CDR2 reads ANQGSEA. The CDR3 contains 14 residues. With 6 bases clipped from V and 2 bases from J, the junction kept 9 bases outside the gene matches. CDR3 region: CSVGRGQDTYEQYF. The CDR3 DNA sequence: TGCAGCGTGGGCCGGGGACAGGATACCTACGAGCAGTACTTC.

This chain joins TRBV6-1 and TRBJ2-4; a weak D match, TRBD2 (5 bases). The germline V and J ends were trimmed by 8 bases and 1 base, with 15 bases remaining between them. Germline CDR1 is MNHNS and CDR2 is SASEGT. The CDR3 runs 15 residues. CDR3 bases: TGTGCCAGCTATTACACGGGGTCGGCCAAAAACATTCAGTACTTC. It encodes CASYYTGSAKNIQYF.

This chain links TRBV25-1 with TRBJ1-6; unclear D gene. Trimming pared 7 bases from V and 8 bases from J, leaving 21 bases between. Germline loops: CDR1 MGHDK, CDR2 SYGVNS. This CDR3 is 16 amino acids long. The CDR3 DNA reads TGTGCCAGCAAGGAATGGGGTGGCGTAAACGATTCACCCCTCCACTTT. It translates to CASKEWGGVNDSPLHF.